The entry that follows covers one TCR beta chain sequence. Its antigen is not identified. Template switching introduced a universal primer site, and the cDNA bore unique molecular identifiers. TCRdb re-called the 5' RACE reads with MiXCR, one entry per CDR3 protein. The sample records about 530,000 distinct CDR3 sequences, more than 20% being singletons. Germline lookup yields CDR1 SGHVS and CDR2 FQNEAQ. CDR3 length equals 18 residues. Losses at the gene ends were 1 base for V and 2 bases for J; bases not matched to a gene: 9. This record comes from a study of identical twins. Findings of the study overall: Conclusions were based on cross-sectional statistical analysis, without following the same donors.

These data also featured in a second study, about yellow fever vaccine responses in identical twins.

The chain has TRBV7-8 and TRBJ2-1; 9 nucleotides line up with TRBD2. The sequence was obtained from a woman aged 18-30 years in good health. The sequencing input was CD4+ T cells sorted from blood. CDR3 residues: CASSLVAGVTLAYNEQFF. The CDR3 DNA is TGTGCCAGCAGCTTAGTAGCGGGAGTGACACTGGCCTACAATGAGCAGTTCTTC. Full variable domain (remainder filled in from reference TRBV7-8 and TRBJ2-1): GAGVSQSPRYKVAKRGQDVALRCDPISGHVSLFWYQQALGQGPEFLTYFQNEAQLDKSGLPSDRFFAERPEGSVSTLKIQRTQQEDSAVYLCASSLVAGVTLAYNEQFFGPGTRLTVL.